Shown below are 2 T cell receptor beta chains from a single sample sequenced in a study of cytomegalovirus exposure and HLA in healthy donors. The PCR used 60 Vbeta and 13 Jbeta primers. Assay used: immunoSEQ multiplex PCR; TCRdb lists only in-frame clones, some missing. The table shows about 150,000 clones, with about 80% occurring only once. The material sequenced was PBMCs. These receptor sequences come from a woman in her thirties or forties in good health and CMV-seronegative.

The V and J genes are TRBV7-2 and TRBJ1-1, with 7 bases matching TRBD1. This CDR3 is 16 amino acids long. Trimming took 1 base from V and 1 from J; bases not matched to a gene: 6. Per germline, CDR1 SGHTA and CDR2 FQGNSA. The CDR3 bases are TGTGCCAGCAGCTTAGTAGGAAGGGGGCAGAACACTGAAGCTTTCTTT. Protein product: CASSLVGRGQNTEAFF.

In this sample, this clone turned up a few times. The CDR3 nucleotides read TGTGCTAGTGGTTTGGACCCCCAGGAGGGAGAGGTGGAGGAAGAGACCCAGTACTTC. This codes for CASGLDPQEGEVEEETQYF. J is TRBJ2-5 and V is TRBV12-5; weak D call: TRBD2 (6 bases). Trimming removed 1 base from V and 3 bases from J, with 24 bases in between. Germline-derived CDR1 and CDR2 are LGHNT and FRNRAP. The CDR3 length is 19 residues. The entire variable domain, with the rest obtained from reference TRBV12-5 and TRBJ2-5, is as follows: DARVTQTPRHKVTEMGQEVTMRCQPILGHNTVFWYRQTMMQGLELLAYFRNRAPLDDSGMPKDRFSAEMPDATLATLKIQPSEPRDSAVYFCASGLDPQEGEVEEETQYFGPGTRLLVL.